The clone carrying this T cell receptor (beta chain) has more than one count but fewer than ten. The CDR3 has 14 amino acids. The germline V gene encodes CDR1 MDHEN and CDR2 SYDVKM. Trimming took off 4 bases at V and 0 bases at J, with 7 bases between the two ends. The record originates from a study of early stage breast cancer tumors. The overall study: Of roughly 17 invasive breast tumors, about a dozen were hormone receptor-positive, HER2-negative. Invasive lobular carcinomas made up four of 12 ER+/PR+/HER2- tumors.

Libraries were prepared by immunoSEQ multiplex PCR; TCRdb keeps only in-frame clonotypes and omits some of them. The repertoire holds approximately 70,000 clones, with around 80% as singletons. V gene TRBV28 combines with J gene TRBJ1-3; D remains unclear. Specimen: blood. This clonotype was obtained from a person between 35 and 49 years old with breast cancer. CDR3 region: CASSWGYSGNTIYF. The CDR3 DNA reads TGTGCCAGCAGTTGGGGTTACTCTGGAAACACCATATATTTT.